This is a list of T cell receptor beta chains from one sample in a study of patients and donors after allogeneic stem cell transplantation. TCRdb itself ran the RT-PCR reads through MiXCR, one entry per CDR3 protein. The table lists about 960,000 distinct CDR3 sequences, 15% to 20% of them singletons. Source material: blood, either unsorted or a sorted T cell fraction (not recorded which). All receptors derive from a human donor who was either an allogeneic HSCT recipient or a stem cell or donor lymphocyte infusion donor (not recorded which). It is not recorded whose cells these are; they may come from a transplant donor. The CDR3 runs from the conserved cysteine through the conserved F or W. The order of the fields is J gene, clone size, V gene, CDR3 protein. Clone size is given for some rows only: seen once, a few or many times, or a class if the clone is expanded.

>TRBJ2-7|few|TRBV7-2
CASSLVGTGSRGEQYF
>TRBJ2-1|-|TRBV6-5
CASSFTGFRWDNEQFF
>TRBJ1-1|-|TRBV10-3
CASRTGDLEAFF
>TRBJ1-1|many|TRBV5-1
CASRYRENTEAFF
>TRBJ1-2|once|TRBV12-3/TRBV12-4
CASSKPTGGASHGYTF
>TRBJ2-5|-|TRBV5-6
CASKTGGPLGTQYF
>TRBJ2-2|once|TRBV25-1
CASSVPPGELFF
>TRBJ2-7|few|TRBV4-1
CASSQFRGPYEQYF
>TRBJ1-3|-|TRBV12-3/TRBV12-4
CASSPPQRPGNTIYF
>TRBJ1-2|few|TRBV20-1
CSARRDRDGYTF
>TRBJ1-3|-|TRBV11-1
CASSLARVIGTAGNTIYF
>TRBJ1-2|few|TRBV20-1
CSARDPNIPRQATNYGYTF
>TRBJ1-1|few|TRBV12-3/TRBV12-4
CASSAYRDRHTEAFF
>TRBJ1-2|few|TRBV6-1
CASRSKTGLYDGYTF
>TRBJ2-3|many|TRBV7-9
CASSRQGRTDTQYF
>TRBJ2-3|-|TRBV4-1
CASSHERAVTDTQYF
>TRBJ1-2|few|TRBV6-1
CASSRTGGDHGYTF
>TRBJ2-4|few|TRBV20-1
CSARDGPWGKNIQYF
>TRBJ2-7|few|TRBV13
CASSSSRRPSPREQYF
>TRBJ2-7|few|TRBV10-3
CAIQGTPNSYEQYF
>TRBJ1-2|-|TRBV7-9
CASSPEGGIGGYTF
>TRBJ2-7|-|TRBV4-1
CASSQEEDVGFYEQYF
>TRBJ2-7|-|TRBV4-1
CASSQDHDLGSYEQYF
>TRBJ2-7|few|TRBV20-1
CSARGSTIYEQYF
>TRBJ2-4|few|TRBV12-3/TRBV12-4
CASSPTVKNIQYF
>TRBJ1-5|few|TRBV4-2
CASSQGGDSNQPQHF
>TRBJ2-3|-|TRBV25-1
CASSVILPASTDTQYF
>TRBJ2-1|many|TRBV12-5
CASATPRNNEQFF
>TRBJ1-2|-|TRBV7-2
CASSLRQGRGYTF
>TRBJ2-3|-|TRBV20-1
CSASRRKNTDTQYF
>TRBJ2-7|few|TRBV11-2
CASSPRVGTSGSYEQYF
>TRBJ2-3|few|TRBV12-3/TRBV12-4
CASRPDRARRTDTQYF
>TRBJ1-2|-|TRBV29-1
CADRSYHGYTF
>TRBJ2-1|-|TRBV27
CASSLLASGSWEQFF
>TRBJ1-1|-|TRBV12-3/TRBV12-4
CASSVRGWTEAFF
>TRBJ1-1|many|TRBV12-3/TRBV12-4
CASSLIATEAFF